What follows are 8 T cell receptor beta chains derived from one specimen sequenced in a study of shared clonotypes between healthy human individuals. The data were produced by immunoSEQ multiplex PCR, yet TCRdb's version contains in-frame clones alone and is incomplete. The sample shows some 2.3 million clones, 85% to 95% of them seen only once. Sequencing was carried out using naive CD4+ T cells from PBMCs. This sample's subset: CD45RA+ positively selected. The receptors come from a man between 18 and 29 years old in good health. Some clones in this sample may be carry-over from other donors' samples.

The DNA of the CDR3 is TGTGCCAGCAGTTTATATCGGGTCACGCAGTATTTT. Translated, it gives CASSLYRVTQYF. This chain links TRBV28 with TRBJ2-3; D is unresolved. Germline lookup yields CDR1 MDHEN and CDR2 SYDVKM. CDR3 length: 12 residues. The ends were cut back, 1 base at V and 9 bases at J, with 8 bases in the middle.

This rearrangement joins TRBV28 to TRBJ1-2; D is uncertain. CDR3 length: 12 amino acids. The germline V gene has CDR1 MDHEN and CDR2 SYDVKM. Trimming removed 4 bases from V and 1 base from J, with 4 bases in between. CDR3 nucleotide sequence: TGTGCCAGCAGTTGGAGTAACTATGGCTACACCTTC. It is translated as CASSWSNYGYTF.

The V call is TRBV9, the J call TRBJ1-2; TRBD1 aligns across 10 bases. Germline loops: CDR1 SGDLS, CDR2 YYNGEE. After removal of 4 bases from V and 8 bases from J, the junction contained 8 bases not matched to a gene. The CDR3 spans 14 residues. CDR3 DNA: TGTGCCAGCAGCCCAACCGGGACAGGGGACGGCTACACCTTC. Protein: CASSPTGTGDGYTF.

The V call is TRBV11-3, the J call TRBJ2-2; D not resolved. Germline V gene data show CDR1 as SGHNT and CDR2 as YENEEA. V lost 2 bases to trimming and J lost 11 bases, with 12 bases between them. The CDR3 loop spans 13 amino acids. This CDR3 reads CASSLSPSLELFF. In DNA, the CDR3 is TGTGCCAGCAGCTTATCCCCCTCTCTAGAGCTGTTTTTT.

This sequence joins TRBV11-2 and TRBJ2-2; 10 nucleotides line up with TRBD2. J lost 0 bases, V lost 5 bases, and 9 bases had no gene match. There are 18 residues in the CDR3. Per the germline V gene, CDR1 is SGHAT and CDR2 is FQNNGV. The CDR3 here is CASSPRLAGNANTGELFF. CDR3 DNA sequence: TGTGCCAGCAGCCCCCGACTAGCGGGTAACGCGAACACCGGGGAGCTGTTTTTT.

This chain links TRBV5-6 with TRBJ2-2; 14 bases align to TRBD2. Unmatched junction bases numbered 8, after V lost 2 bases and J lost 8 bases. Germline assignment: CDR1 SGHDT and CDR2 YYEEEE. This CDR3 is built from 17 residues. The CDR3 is CASSFRKTSGRAGELFF. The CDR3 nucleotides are TGTGCCAGCAGCTTTAGGAAGACTAGCGGGAGGGCAGGGGAGCTGTTTTTT.

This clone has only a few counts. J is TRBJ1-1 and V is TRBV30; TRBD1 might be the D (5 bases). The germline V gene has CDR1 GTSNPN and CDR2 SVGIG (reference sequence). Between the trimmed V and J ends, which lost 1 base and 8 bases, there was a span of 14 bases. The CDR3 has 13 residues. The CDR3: CAWSAARDTEAFF. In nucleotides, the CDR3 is TGTGCCTGGAGTGCAGCCAGGGATACCGAAGCTTTCTTT.

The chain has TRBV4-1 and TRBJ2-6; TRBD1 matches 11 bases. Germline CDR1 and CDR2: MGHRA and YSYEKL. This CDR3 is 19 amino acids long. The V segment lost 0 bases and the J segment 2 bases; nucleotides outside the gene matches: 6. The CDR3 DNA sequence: TGCGCCAGCAGCCAAGATAGGACAGGGGGCGCCCCTGGGGCCAACGTCCTGACTTTC. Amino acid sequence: CASSQDRTGGAPGANVLTF.